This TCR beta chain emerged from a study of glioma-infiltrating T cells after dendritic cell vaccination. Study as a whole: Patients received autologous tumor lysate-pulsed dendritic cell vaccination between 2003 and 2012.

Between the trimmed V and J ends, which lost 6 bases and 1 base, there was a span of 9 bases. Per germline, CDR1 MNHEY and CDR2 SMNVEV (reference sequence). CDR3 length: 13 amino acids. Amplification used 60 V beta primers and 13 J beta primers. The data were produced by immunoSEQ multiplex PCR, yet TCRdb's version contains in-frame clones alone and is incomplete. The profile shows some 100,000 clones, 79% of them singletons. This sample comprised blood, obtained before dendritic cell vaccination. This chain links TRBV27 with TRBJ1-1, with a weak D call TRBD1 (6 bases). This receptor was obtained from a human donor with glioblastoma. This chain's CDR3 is CASRVTGNTEAFF. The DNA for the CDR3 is TGTGCCAGCAGGGTGACAGGGAACACTGAAGCTTTCTTT.